The sequence of this T cell receptor (beta chain) was determined in a study of T cell responses to AZD1222 COVID-19 vaccine. Germline V gives CDR1 MNHNY, CDR2 SVGAGI (reference sequence). The CDR3 has 13 residues. V gave up 6 bases and J gave up 7 bases, with 15 bases separating them. Using immunoSEQ multiplex PCR, the repertoire was profiled, and TCRdb retains in-frame clones only, with some absent. The profile shows some 120,000 clones, about 88% of them singletons. This receptor was taken from an adult in good health. J is TRBJ1-2 and V is TRBV6-6; D is possibly TRBD1 (5 bases). The specimen comprised peripheral blood, sampled on day 0 of MenACWY control vaccination. For the CDR3, the DNA is TGTGCCAGCAGCCTCGAGGGGACGGGTGGCTACACCTTC. It specifies CASSLEGTGGYTF.